This T cell receptor beta chain is from a study of T-cell reconstitution after alpha-beta-depleted transplantation in children. The study, taken as a whole, reports: Some patients' high day-60 TCRbeta diversity was attributed to recipient cells surviving conditioning.

The sample holds a few counts of this clonotype. Its specificity is not known. The CDR3 has 16 residues. Trimming removed 1 base at V and 2 bases at J, with 13 bases between. The germline CDR1 and CDR2 sequences are SGHVS and FNYEAQ. Unique molecular identifiers were incorporated when the TCRbeta library was constructed. TCRdb analysed the PCR reads with MiXCR anew, one entry per CDR3 protein. This table has roughly 49,000 distinct CDR3 sequences, 7.5% to 10% appearing once. This sequence joins TRBV7-6 and TRBJ2-3, with unresolved D. The specimen was PBMCs, mostly from graft donor cells, collected 60 days after TCRalphabeta/CD19-depleted stem cell transplant. This TCR derives from a male patient aged 2 to 10 who had a stem cell transplant for chronic granulomatous disease, so the T cells may come from the graft donor. In nucleotides, the CDR3 is TGTGCCAGCAGCTTAGGCGCGGCCTTTGCCACAGATACGCAGTATTTT. Translating gives CASSLGAAFATDTQYF.